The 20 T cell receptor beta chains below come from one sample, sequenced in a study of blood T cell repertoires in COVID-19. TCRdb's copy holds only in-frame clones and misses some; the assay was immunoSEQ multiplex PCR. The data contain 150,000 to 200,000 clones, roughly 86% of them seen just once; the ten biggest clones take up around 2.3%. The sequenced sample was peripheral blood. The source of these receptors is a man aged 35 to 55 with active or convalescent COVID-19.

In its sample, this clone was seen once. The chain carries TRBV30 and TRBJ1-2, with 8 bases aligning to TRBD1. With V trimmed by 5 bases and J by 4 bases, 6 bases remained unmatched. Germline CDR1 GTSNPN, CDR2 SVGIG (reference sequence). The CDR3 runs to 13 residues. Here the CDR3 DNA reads TGTGCCTGGGCCCGAGACAGGGGCTATGGCTACACCTTC. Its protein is CAWARDRGYGYTF.

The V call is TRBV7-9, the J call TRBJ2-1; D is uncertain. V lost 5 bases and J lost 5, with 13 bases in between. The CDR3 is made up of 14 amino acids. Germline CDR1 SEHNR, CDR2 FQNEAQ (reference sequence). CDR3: CASSTTPVDNEQFF. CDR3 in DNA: TGTGCCAGCAGCACCACCCCGGTGGACAATGAGCAGTTCTTC.

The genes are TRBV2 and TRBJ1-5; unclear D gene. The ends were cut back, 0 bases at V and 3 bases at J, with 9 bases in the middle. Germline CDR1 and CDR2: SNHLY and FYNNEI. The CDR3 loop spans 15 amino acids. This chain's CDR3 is CASSEATRSNQPQHF. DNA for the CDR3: TGTGCCAGCAGTGAAGCAACCAGATCCAATCAGCCCCAGCATTTT.

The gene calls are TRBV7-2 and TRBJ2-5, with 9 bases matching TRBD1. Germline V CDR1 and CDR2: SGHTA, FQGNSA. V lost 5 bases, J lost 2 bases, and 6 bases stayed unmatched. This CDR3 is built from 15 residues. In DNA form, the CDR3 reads TGTGCCAGCAGCCTTTCCGGGACAGGGCAAGAGACCCAGTACTTC. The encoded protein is CASSLSGTGQETQYF.

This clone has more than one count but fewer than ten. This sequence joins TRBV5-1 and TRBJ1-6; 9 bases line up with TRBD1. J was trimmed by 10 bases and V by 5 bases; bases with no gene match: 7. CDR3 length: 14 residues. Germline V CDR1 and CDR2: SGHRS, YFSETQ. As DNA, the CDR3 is TGCGCCAGCAGGCCCCGGGACAGGGACTCACCCCTCCACTTT. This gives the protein CASRPRDRDSPLHF.

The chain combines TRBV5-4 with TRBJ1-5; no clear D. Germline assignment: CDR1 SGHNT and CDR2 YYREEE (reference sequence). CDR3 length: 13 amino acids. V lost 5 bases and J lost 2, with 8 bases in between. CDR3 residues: CASSVRGNQPQHF. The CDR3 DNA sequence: TGTGCCAGCAGTGTCCGGGGCAATCAGCCCCAGCATTTT.

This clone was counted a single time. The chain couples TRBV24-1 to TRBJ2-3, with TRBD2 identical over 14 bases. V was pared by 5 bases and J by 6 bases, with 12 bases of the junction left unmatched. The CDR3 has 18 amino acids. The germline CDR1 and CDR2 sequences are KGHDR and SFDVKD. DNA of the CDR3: TGTGCCACCAGTGCCGGTGGGGGATGGACTAGCGGGGGGGATACGCAGTATTTT. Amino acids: CATSAGGGWTSGGDTQYF.

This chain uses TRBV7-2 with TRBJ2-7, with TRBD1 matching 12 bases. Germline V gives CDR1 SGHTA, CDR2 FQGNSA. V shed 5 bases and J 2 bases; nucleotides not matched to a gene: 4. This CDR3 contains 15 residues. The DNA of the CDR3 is TGTGCCAGCAGCGTAGGGACAGGGGGCACCTACGAGCAGTACTTC. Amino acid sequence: CASSVGTGGTYEQYF.

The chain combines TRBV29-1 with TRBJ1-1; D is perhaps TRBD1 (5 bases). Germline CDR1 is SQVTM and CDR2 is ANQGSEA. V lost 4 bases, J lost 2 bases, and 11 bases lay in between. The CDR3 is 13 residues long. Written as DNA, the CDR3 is TGCAGCGTTGTGAACAGGATTAACACTGAAGCTTTCTTT. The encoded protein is CSVVNRINTEAFF.

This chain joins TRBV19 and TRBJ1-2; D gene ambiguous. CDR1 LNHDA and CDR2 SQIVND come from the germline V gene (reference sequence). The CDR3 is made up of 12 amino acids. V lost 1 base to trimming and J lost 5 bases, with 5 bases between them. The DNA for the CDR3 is TGTGCCAGTAGTATAGGTCCTTATGGCTACACCTTC. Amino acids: CASSIGPYGYTF.

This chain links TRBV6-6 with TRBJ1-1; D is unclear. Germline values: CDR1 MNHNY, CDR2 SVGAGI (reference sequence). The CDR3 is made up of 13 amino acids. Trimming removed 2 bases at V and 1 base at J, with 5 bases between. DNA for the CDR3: TGTGCCAGCAGTTACGCCGGGAACACTGAAGCTTTCTTT. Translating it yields CASSYAGNTEAFF.

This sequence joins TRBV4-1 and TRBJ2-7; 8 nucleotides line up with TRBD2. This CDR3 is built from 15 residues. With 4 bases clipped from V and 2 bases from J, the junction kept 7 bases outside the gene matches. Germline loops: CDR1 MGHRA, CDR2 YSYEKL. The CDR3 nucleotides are TGCGCCAGCAGCCCGAAAGCGGGGGACCCCTACGAGCAGTACTTC. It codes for CASSPKAGDPYEQYF.

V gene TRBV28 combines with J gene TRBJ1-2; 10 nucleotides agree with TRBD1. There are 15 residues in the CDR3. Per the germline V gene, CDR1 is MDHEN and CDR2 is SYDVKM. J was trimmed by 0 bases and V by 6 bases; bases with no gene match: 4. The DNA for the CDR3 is TGTGCCAGCAGCGCCGGGACAGGGGCTAACTATGGCTACACCTTC. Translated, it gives CASSAGTGANYGYTF.

The CDR3 spells CASSLGAGETQYF. The CDR3 nucleotides are TGTGCCAGCAGCTTAGGTGCAGGAGAGACCCAGTACTTC. The chain couples TRBV11-2 to TRBJ2-5, with D unclear. Germline loops: CDR1 SGHAT, CDR2 FQNNGV. This CDR3 is 13 amino acids long. Trimming took 1 base from V and 4 from J, leaving 7 bases between them.

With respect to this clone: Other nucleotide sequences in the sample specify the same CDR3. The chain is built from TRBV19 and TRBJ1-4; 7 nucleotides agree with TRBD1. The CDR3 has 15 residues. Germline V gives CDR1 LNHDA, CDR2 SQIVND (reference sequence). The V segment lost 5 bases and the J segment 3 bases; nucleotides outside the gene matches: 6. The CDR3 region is CASSPQTGPNEKLFF. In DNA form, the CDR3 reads TGTGCCAGTAGTCCCCAGACAGGGCCTAATGAAAAACTGTTTTTT. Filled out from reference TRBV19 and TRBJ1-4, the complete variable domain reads DGGITQSPKYLFRKEGQNVTLSCEQNLNHDAMYWYRQDPGQGLRLIYYSQIVNDFQKGDIAEGYSVSREKKESFPLTVTSAQKNPTAFYLCASSPQTGPNEKLFFGSGTQLSVL.

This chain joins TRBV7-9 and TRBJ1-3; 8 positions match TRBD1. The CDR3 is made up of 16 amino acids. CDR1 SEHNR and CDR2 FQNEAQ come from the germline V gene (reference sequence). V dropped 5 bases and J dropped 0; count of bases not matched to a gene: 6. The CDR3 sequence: CASSAGQVTSGNTIYF. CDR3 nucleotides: TGTGCCAGCAGCGCGGGACAGGTGACCTCTGGAAACACCATATATTTT.

CDR3 sequence: CSVEDSGLGGGEQFF. In nucleotides, the CDR3 is TGCAGCGTTGAAGATTCGGGACTAGGTGGTGGTGAGCAGTTCTTC. The chain recombines TRBV29-1 with TRBJ2-1, with 8 bases that match TRBD2. The V and J ends lost 0 bases and 9 bases, in that order; junction bases with no gene match: 10. CDR1 is SQVTM, CDR2 ANQGSEA, per germline. This CDR3 comprises 15 residues.

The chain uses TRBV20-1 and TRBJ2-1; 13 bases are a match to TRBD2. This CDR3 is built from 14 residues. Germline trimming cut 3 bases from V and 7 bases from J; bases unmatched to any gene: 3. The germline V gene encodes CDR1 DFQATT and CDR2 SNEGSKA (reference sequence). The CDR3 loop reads CSASELAGGNEQFF. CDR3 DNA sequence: TGCAGTGCTAGTGAACTAGCGGGGGGGAATGAGCAGTTCTTC.

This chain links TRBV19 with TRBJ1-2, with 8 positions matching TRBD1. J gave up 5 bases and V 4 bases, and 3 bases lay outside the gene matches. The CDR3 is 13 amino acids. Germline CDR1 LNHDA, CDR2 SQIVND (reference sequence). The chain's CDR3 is CASSTRDRYGYTF. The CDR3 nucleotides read TGTGCCAGTAGTACTCGGGACAGGTATGGCTACACCTTC.

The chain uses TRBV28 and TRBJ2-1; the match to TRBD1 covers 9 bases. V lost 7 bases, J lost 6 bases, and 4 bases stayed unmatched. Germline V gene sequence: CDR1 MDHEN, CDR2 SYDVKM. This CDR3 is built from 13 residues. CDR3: CASNNRGLNEQFF. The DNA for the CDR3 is TGTGCCAGCAATAACAGGGGGCTCAATGAGCAGTTCTTC.